This TCR beta chain was captured in a study of T cells in Graves' hyperthyroidism and ophthalmopathy. This CDR3 is built from 15 residues. The germline V gene encodes CDR1 MNHNS and CDR2 SASEGT. The V and J ends lost 6 bases and 2 bases respectively, with 11 bases between them. RNA transcripts provided the source from which TCR beta CDR3 regions were amplified. The HTBI primer set drove a first-round RT-PCR of the TCR CDR3. TCRdb ran MiXCR on the multiplex PCR reads and lists one entry per CDR3 protein. The table has about 290,000 distinct CDR3 sequences, 10% to 15% seen once. This clonotype was detected many times.

The clonotype was recovered from a woman aged 25 to 39 with Graves' hyperthyroidism that later progressed to Graves' ophthalmopathy. The chain recombines TRBV6-1 with TRBJ2-6, with D perhaps TRBD1 (6 bases). The sequencing input was blood. CDR3 sequence reads: CASSQPGAGANVLTF. CDR3 bases: TGTGCCAGCAGCCAACCAGGGGCTGGGGCCAACGTCCTGACTTTC.